Listed here is a single TCR beta chain. Its matching antigen is unknown. The source of the sample is a study of CD8+CD57+ T cells in acquired aplastic anemia. Study-level information: Sorted CD4+ and CD8+ cell DNA averaged about 3 ug.

Investigators profiled TCR beta VDJ and CDR3 from genomic DNA template. TCRdb processed the reads anew with MiXCR; each CDR3 protein has one entry. The sample records around 180,000 distinct CDR3 sequences, over 60% being singletons. Findings of the study overall: Sharing between patients and controls was observed for twenty-nine CD8+ CDR3 sequences. Patients showed no significant difference from controls in CD8+ Simpson's diversity.

Trimming took off 4 bases at V and 8 bases at J, with 20 bases between the two ends. CDR3 size: 15 residues. In germline, CDR1 is SEHNR, CDR2 FQNEAQ (reference sequence). This rearrangement joins TRBV7-9 to TRBJ1-2, with TRBD1 as a possible D gene (5 bases). Source material: sorted CD4+, CD8+, or CD8+CD57+ T cells (not recorded which) from PBMCs. The sequence was collected from a human donor with severe aplastic anemia or a healthy control (not recorded which). This CDR3 reads CASSSYDRAPRGYTF. The CDR3 DNA reads TGTGCCAGCAGCTCCTACGACAGAGCGCCTCGAGGCTACACCTTC.